The present TCR beta chain was sequenced within a study of T cell responses to AZD1222 COVID-19 vaccine. V was clipped by 1 base and J by 3 bases, with 9 bases between them. From germline, CDR1 is LNHDA and CDR2 SQIVND (reference sequence). CDR3 length equals 14 residues. The study, taken as a whole, reports: At baseline, seropositivity was found in only a handful of AZD1222 recipients.

A remark on this clone: Its antigen is unknown. Distinct nucleotide sequences in the sample also encode this CDR3.

Repertoires were generated with immunoSEQ multiplex PCR, while TCRdb's copy carries only in-frame clones and drops some. The table shows 55,000 to 75,000 clones, with 75% to 85% occurring only once. The chain employs TRBV19 and TRBJ2-5; D gene ambiguous. This clonotype was sampled from an adult in good health. Sequencing was performed on peripheral blood, taken on day 0 of MenACWY control vaccination. The CDR3 bases are TGTGCCAGTAGTATAGTGCACAGAGAAGAGACCCAGTACTTC. It specifies CASSIVHREETQYF.